Listed below are T cell receptor beta chains from one sample, sequenced in a study of blood T cells in healthy people across ages. TCRdb fed the 5' RACE reads into MiXCR, producing one record per CDR3 protein. The sample includes fewer than 800,000 distinct CDR3 sequences, approximately 29% seen only once; the top ten take 15% to 19%. Sequencing input: blood. These receptors were obtained from a woman of 80 years or more in good health. The CDR3 runs from the conserved cysteine through the conserved F or W. A D gene is named only where the DNA matches it firmly. Rows may omit the clone size; those that give it use once, few, many or a size class.

TRBD1,NA,TRBV6-6,TRBJ2-5,TGTGCCAGCAGTTCTGCGACAGGGGCAGGGGAGACCCAGTACTTC,CASSSATGAGETQYF
TRBD1,many,TRBV28,TRBJ2-1,TGTGCCAGCAGCGAGACAGGGGGCCGGCAGAATGAGCAGTTCTTC,CASSETGGRQNEQFF
NA,NA,TRBV6-1,TRBJ1-1,TGTGCCAGCAGGGAAGGTATGGGGAACACTGAAGCTTTCTTT,CASREGMGNTEAFF
NA,many,TRBV9,TRBJ2-5,TGTGCCAGCACCTTAACTCAGGGGTGGGGAGAGACCCAGTACTTC,CASTLTQGWGETQYF
NA,few,TRBV5-1,TRBJ1-4,TGCGCCAGCAGCTTGGAGGGCCCAACCATATTTAATGAAAAACTGTTTTTT,CASSLEGPTIFNEKLFF
TRBD2,NA,TRBV2,TRBJ2-2,TGTGCCAGCAGGTCAACTAGCGGGGGGACCGGGGAGCTGTTTTTT,CASRSTSGGTGELFF
NA,many,TRBV4-1,TRBJ1-2,TGCGCCAGCAGTTTCAGTGGAGGGATTAACTATGGCTACACCTTC,CASSFSGGINYGYTF
NA,NA,TRBV7-7,TRBJ2-7,TGTGCCAGCAGCTTGATGACTTATGGCGATGAGCAGTACTTC,CASSLMTYGDEQYF
TRBD2,many,TRBV7-8,TRBJ2-3,TGTGCCAGCAGCTACCCGGGGGGAAGCACAGATACGCAGTATTTT,CASSYPGGSTDTQYF
NA,NA,TRBV24-1,TRBJ2-5,TGTGCCACCAGTGATTTCCGGGGATCTAGAGAGACCCAGTACTTC,CATSDFRGSRETQYF
NA,many,TRBV6-2/TRBV6-3,TRBJ2-1,TGTGCCAGCAGTCCCGACTGGATGAAGCAGTTCTTC,CASSPDWMKQFF
NA,NA,TRBV20-1,TRBJ2-1,TGCAGGGCTCCCGGGGTGAGCAATGAGCAGTTCTTC,CRAPGVSNEQFF
NA,many,TRBV29-1,TRBJ2-6,TGCAGCGTTCTCCTCTCTGGGGCCAACGTCCTGACTTTC,CSVLLSGANVLTF
NA,many,TRBV15,TRBJ2-3,TGTGCCACCAGCGGGCCGCTCGGGATGCAGGATACGCAGTATTTT,CATSGPLGMQDTQYF
NA,many,TRBV14,TRBJ2-7,TGTGCCAGCAGCCAGTCCCAGGCGGTCGTGTACTTC,CASSQSQAVVYF
TRBD2,many,TRBV6-2/TRBV6-3,TRBJ2-5,TGTGCCAGCAGTTACCTCATCGGGGGGGCCGGGGAGACCCAGTACTTC,CASSYLIGGAGETQYF
NA,few,TRBV12-3/TRBV12-4,TRBJ2-5,TGTGCCAACAGTTTAGACCCCGTGGGAGGAGAGACCCAGTACTTC,CANSLDPVGGETQYF
NA,few,TRBV30,TRBJ1-6,TGTGCCTGGAGGACACTCCAGCCTCTCCACTTT,CAWRTLQPLHF
NA,many,TRBV27,TRBJ1-1,TGTGCCAGCAGTTACACCAAGAACACTGAAGCTTTCTTT,CASSYTKNTEAFF
NA,many,TRBV20-1,TRBJ2-7,TGCAGTGCTGCGCGTCAGGGGGGCTCCTACGAGCAGTACTTC,CSAARQGGSYEQYF
NA,many,TRBV13,TRBJ2-5,TGTGCCAGCAGCCCCAGGACACTGGGAACGGAGACCCAGTACTTC,CASSPRTLGTETQYF
NA,NA,TRBV4-3,TRBJ2-2,TGCGCCAGCAGCCAAGGACGGAACACCGGGGAGCTGTTTTTT,CASSQGRNTGELFF
NA,few,TRBV3-1,TRBJ1-1,TGTGCCAGCAGCTCCATCCCTCTCGGTGAAGCTTTCTTT,CASSSIPLGEAFF
TRBD1,many,TRBV20-1,TRBJ1-5,TGCAGTTCTCGACAGGGAGTCAATCAGCCCCAGCATTTT,CSSRQGVNQPQHF
TRBD1,NA,TRBV5-4,TRBJ2-5,TGTGCCAGCAGCTGGGGCAGGGGGCATGGAGAGACCCAGTACTTC,CASSWGRGHGETQYF
NA,NA,TRBV5-5,TRBJ2-4,TGTGCCAGCAGCTTGGAAGGCCAGACGGTAAACATTCAGTACTTC,CASSLEGQTVNIQYF
NA,few,TRBV3-1,TRBJ2-1,TGTGCCAGCAGCCAAGAATTACGGACTGACTACAATGAGCAGTTCTTC,CASSQELRTDYNEQFF
NA,many,TRBV27,TRBJ2-6,TGTGCCAGCAGTTTATCGGCGGCCAGGTCTCACTCTGGGGCCAACGTCCTGACTTTC,CASSLSAARSHSGANVLTF
TRBD2,few,TRBV7-2,TRBJ2-3,TGTGCCAGCAGCACGATAAGGGGACTAGCGGGGGCGAGCACAGATGCGCAGTATTTT,CASSTIRGLAGASTDAQYF
TRBD1,many,TRBV29-1,TRBJ2-7,TGCAGCGTTGTAGGGCAGGGGGCCTTCAATCGCGTAGGCGAGCAGTACTTC,CSVVGQGAFNRVGEQYF
NA,NA,TRBV20-1,TRBJ1-5,TGCAGTGCTATATCACAGGGTTACGACAATCAGCCCCAGCATTTT,CSAISQGYDNQPQHF
TRBD1,many,TRBV7-2,TRBJ1-5,TGCGCCAGCAGTCCACGACAGGGCGCTCAGCCCCAGCATTTT,CASSPRQGAQPQHF
NA,NA,TRBV29-1,TRBJ2-7,TGCAGCGGTCGGGCGGGACCCTACGAGCAGTACTTC,CSGRAGPYEQYF
TRBD2,few,TRBV9,TRBJ2-3,TGTGCCAGCAGCGTCGGGGGGGGGATGGGCACAGATACGCAGTATTTT,CASSVGGGMGTDTQYF
NA,NA,TRBV14,TRBJ2-1,TGTGCCAGCAGCCCGTTCGGAAATGCCTACAATGAGCAGTTCTTC,CASSPFGNAYNEQFF
NA,NA,TRBV10-3,TRBJ1-2,TGTGCCATCAGTGAGTCGAATGGAGAGGGCTACACCTTC,CAISESNGEGYTF
TRBD1,many,TRBV6-5,TRBJ2-7,TGTGCCAGTAAGACGGGACAGGGTTTTTACGAGCAGTACTTC,CASKTGQGFYEQYF
NA,many,TRBV20-1,TRBJ2-5,TGCAGTGCCCCACAGGGCGGGGTGGGCGAGACCCAGTACTTC,CSAPQGGVGETQYF
NA,NA,TRBV7-2,TRBJ1-3,TGTGCCAGCAGCTTAGGCGGCGGGGGTCTGCGAAACACCATATATTTT,CASSLGGGGLRNTIYF
NA,few,TRBV30,TRBJ1-6,TGTGCCTGGAGTGATCAATATAATTCACCCCTCCACTTT,CAWSDQYNSPLHF
NA,NA,TRBV20-1,TRBJ2-3,TGCAGTGCTGTTCGCAGCACAGATACGCAGTATTTT,CSAVRSTDTQYF
TRBD2,many,TRBV20-1,TRBJ2-7,TGCAGTGCTAGGGGTAGCGGGGATTACGAGCAGTACTTC,CSARGSGDYEQYF
NA,NA,TRBV21-1,TRBJ1-4,TGTGCCAGCAGCAATGGGGGCGCTACTAATGAAAAACTGTTTTTT,CASSNGGATNEKLFF
TRBD2,many,TRBV11-1,TRBJ2-3,TGTGCCAGCAGCTTAGGCCTAGCGGGGGGGCCAACAGATACGCAGTATTTT,CASSLGLAGGPTDTQYF
NA,many,TRBV6-5,TRBJ2-3,TGTGCCAGCAGTTACAGGGGGGGGGGCACAGATACGCAGTATTTT,CASSYRGGGTDTQYF
NA,many,TRBV20-1,TRBJ1-5,TGCAGTGCTAGAGTTGGGGGCATCGGAAATCAGCCCCAGCATTTT,CSARVGGIGNQPQHF
NA,many,TRBV12-3/TRBV12-4,TRBJ1-2,TGTGCCAGCAGTTTCCAGGGTAACTATGGCTACACCTTC,CASSFQGNYGYTF
TRBD1,many,TRBV15,TRBJ2-7,TGTGCCACCAGCTACCGGACAGGGTTCAGCCACGAGCAGTACTTC,CATSYRTGFSHEQYF